This is a list of T cell receptor beta chains from one sample in a study of naive and memory T cell subsets. TCRdb reprocessed the UMI-ligation and nested PCR reads via MiXCR and lists one record per CDR3 protein. Of roughly 92,000 distinct CDR3 sequences listed, about 11% are singletons. The sample was naive CD4+ T cells from blood. The receptors stem from a human donor in good health. CDR3s include the opening cysteine and the closing phenylalanine or tryptophan. Fields, in order: V gene, J gene, D gene, clone size, CDR3 protein, CDR3 DNA. D genes are given only for firm matches. Expanded clones get a size class; other rows say once, few or many, or leave the size out.

TRBV7-2	TRBJ2-7	-	-	CASSLPQGNSYEQYF	TGTGCCAGCAGCTTACCACAGGGAAACTCCTACGAGCAGTACTTC
TRBV27	TRBJ2-2	-	few	CASSSLRGTGELFF	TGTGCCAGCAGTTCCCTGCGTGGCACCGGGGAGCTGTTTTTT
TRBV12-3/TRBV12-4	TRBJ2-1	-	many	CASSSRGEQFF	TGTGCCAGCAGTTCCCGTGGTGAGCAGTTCTTC
TRBV2	TRBJ2-3	TRBD2	many	CASIAGGTDTQYF	TGTGCCAGCATAGCGGGTGGTACAGATACGCAGTATTTT
TRBV9	TRBJ1-1	-	-	CASSVEATRNTEAFF	TGTGCCAGCAGCGTAGAGGCGACAAGGAACACTGAAGCTTTCTTT
TRBV7-2	TRBJ2-4	TRBD1	many	CASSLELETGALQYF	TGTGCCAGCAGCTTAGAACTTGAGACAGGGGCCCTTCAGTACTTC
TRBV7-9	TRBJ1-3	-	-	CASRSSSGNTIYF	TGTGCCAGCAGATCGAGCTCTGGAAACACCATATATTTT
TRBV5-6	TRBJ2-3	TRBD2	-	CASSLPRTSGTDTQYF	TGTGCCAGCAGCTTGCCAAGGACTAGCGGCACAGATACGCAGTATTTT
TRBV28	TRBJ1-1	-	-	CASNTGAEAFF	TGTGCCAGCAACACAGGAGCTGAAGCTTTCTTT
TRBV7-9	TRBJ1-3	-	many	CASSLTDSINTIYF	TGTGCCAGCAGCTTAACGGACAGTATAAACACCATATATTTT
TRBV3-1	TRBJ2-5	TRBD2	few	CASSHGGLPGETQYF	TGTGCCAGCAGCCACGGGGGGTTGCCCGGAGAGACCCAGTACTTC
TRBV28	TRBJ2-7	-	few	CASSPGDSGVYEQYF	TGTGCCAGCAGTCCCGGGGACTCGGGCGTGTACGAGCAGTACTTC
TRBV7-2	TRBJ1-1	-	few	CASSLAPSPVGRLTEAFF	TGTGCCAGCAGCTTAGCACCCTCCCCCGTGGGACGTCTCACTGAAGCTTTCTTT
TRBV6-2/TRBV6-3	TRBJ2-3	TRBD2	many	CASRLAGGGTDTQYF	TGTGCCAGCCGACTAGCGGGGGGCGGCACAGATACGCAGTATTTT
TRBV12-3/TRBV12-4	TRBJ2-7	-	few	CASSPRYGEAYEQYF	TGTGCCAGCAGTCCCAGATACGGGGAAGCCTACGAGCAGTACTTC
TRBV5-6	TRBJ1-2	-	-	CASSLLRIDYGYTF	TGTGCCAGCAGCCTCCTTCGTATAGACTATGGCTACACCTTC
TRBV7-6	TRBJ2-2	-	many	CASSPTRPTGELFF	TGTGCCAGCAGCCCAACCCGTCCTACCGGGGAGCTGTTTTTT
TRBV11-3	TRBJ2-3	-	-	CASGHVHTDTQYF	TGTGCCAGCGGGCACGTTCACACAGATACGCAGTATTTT
TRBV29-1	TRBJ1-6	-	-	CSVSDTNSPLHF	TGCAGCGTTTCGGACACTAATTCACCCCTCCACTTT
TRBV10-3	TRBJ2-7	-	-	CAISARGTGANEQYF	TGTGCCATCAGCGCGAGGGGAACAGGTGCAAACGAGCAGTACTTC
TRBV27	TRBJ2-7	TRBD2	-	CASSLLGLAGEEDEQYF	TGTGCCAGCAGTTTATTGGGACTAGCGGGAGAAGAGGACGAGCAGTACTTC
TRBV5-4	TRBJ2-7	-	-	CASSWAAGTYEQYF	TGTGCCAGCAGCTGGGCCGCCGGCACCTACGAGCAGTACTTC
TRBV20-1	TRBJ1-1	-	-	CIPLGNTEAFF	TGCATCCCCCTGGGGAACACTGAAGCTTTCTTT
TRBV6-6	TRBJ2-4	-	-	CASTSVWGALIAKNIQYF	TGTGCCAGCACCTCGGTATGGGGGGCCCTTATAGCCAAAAACATTCAGTACTTC
TRBV29-1	TRBJ2-1	TRBD2	many	CSVSSRLAEHNEQFF	TGCAGCGTCTCCTCCCGACTAGCGGAACACAATGAGCAGTTCTTC
TRBV2	TRBJ1-1	-	-	CASRRTEMNTEAFF	TGTGCCAGCAGGAGGACGGAGATGAACACTGAAGCTTTCTTT
TRBV7-9	TRBJ1-1	-	-	CASSPGTMNTEAFF	TGTGCCAGCAGCCCGGGGACCATGAACACTGAAGCTTTCTTT
TRBV10-2	TRBJ2-3	-	-	CASLLTDTQYF	TGCGCCAGCCTCTTAACAGATACGCAGTATTTT
TRBV7-6	TRBJ2-6	-	many	CASSLFDGGYGPSGANVLTF	TGTGCCAGCAGCTTATTTGATGGCGGGTACGGACCCTCTGGGGCCAACGTCCTGACTTTC
TRBV4-3	TRBJ2-3	-	few	CASSARPQEFTDTQYF	TGCGCCAGCAGCGCTCGTCCCCAGGAGTTCACAGATACGCAGTATTTT
TRBV28	TRBJ2-7	TRBD2	many	CASSLHRKGLAGRNRYEQYF	TGTGCCAGCAGTTTACACCGGAAAGGACTAGCGGGGAGGAATCGCTACGAGCAGTACTTC
TRBV19	TRBJ2-1	TRBD2	-	CASSIGAGASYNEQFF	TGTGCCAGTAGTATAGGGGCGGGAGCGTCCTACAATGAGCAGTTCTTC
TRBV5-1	TRBJ2-3	-	-	CASSFRGATSTDTQYF	TGCGCCAGCAGCTTCCGCGGGGCAACTAGCACAGATACGCAGTATTTT
TRBV11-1	TRBJ2-3	-	-	CASSSLRTYSTDTQYF	TGTGCCAGCAGCTCGTTGCGGACTTATAGCACAGATACGCAGTATTTT
TRBV7-8	TRBJ2-1	TRBD2	-	CASSPRTSWRQFF	TGTGCCAGCAGCCCCCGGACTAGTTGGCGGCAGTTCTTC
TRBV5-6	TRBJ2-7	-	-	CASSTRRSRGEQYF	TGTGCCAGCAGCACCAGACGGAGCCGCGGCGAGCAGTACTTC
TRBV6-6	TRBJ1-1	-	few	CASSSRPRQSRMNTEAFF	TGTGCCAGCAGTTCGCGCCCAAGACAGTCCAGGATGAACACTGAAGCTTTCTTT
TRBV9	TRBJ2-7	TRBD2	few	CASSGPGGAGGGQYF	TGTGCCAGCAGCGGGCCCGGCGGAGCGGGGGGGGGGCAGTACTTC
TRBV29-1	TRBJ2-1	TRBD2	many	CSAGVWNEQFF	TGTTCGGCGGGAGTATGGAATGAGCAGTTCTTC
TRBV23-1	TRBJ1-4	-	-	CASSLLPTNEKLFF	TGCGCCAGCAGTCTTCTGCCAACTAATGAAAAACTGTTTTTT
TRBV11-3	TRBJ2-3	-	few	CASSPKRRTDTQYF	TGTGCCAGCAGCCCCAAGAGACGCACAGATACGCAGTATTTT
TRBV6-1	TRBJ2-1	-	once	CASSEHGSKYNEQFF	TGTGCCAGCAGTGAACACGGCAGCAAATACAATGAGCAGTTCTTC
TRBV20-1	TRBJ2-5	TRBD2	-	CSATSGLVLETQYF	TGCAGTGCTACCTCTGGACTAGTATTGGAGACCCAGTACTTC
TRBV6-6	TRBJ2-7	TRBD2	-	CASSPRGQRGGLYEQYF	TGTGCCAGCAGTCCCCGTGGACAGCGGGGGGGCCTCTACGAGCAGTACTTC
TRBV18	TRBJ2-4	-	-	CASSPEGAKNIQYF	TGTGCCAGCTCACCGGAGGGCGCCAAAAACATTCAGTACTTC
TRBV9	TRBJ2-1	-	-	CASSVAPDSYNEQFF	TGTGCCAGCAGCGTAGCTCCGGACTCCTACAATGAGCAGTTCTTC
TRBV10-3	TRBJ2-7	-	many	CAISVSLYEQYF	TGTGCCATCAGTGTGAGCCTCTACGAGCAGTACTTC
TRBV6-4	TRBJ2-2	TRBD1	many	CASRLQGTNTGELFF	TGTGCCAGCAGACTACAGGGGACGAACACCGGGGAGCTGTTTTTT
TRBV5-8	TRBJ2-6	-	-	CASRQTGTGANVLTF	TGTGCCAGCAGACAAACAGGGACTGGGGCCAACGTCCTGACTTTC
TRBV12-3/TRBV12-4	TRBJ2-7	-	-	CASSLKGGNEQYF	TGTGCCAGCAGTTTGAAGGGGGGTAACGAGCAGTACTTC
TRBV4-2	TRBJ2-7	TRBD2	-	CASSLGTSFTYEQYF	TGTGCCAGCAGCCTTGGGACTAGCTTCACCTACGAGCAGTACTTC
TRBV19	TRBJ2-1	TRBD2	few	CASSKAGEVPEQFF	TGTGCCAGTAGTAAGGCGGGGGAGGTCCCTGAGCAGTTCTTC
TRBV14	TRBJ1-5	TRBD1	-	CASSADRVQPQHF	TGTGCCAGCAGCGCCGACAGGGTTCAGCCCCAGCATTTT